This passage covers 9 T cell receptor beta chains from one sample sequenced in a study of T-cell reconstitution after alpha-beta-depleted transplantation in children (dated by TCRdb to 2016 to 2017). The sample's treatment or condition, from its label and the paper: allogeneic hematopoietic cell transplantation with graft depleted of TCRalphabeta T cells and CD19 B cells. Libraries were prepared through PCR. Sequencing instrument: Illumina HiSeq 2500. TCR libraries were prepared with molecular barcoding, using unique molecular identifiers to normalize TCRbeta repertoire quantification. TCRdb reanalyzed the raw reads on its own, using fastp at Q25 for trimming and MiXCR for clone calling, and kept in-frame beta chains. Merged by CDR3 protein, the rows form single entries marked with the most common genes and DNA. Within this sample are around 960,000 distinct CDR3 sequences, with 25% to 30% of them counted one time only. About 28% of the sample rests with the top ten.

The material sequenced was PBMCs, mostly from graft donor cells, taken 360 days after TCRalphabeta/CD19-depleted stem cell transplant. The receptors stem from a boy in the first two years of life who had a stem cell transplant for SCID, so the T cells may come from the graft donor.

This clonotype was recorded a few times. CDR3 DNA: TGTGCCAGCAGTCTCAGCGGGGGGGCGCACATTCAGTACTTC. This sequence encodes CASSLSGGAHIQYF. V is TRBV27 and J is TRBJ2-4; TRBD2 matches at 10 bases. V dropped 5 bases and J dropped 8; count of bases not matched to a gene: 6. Per germline, CDR1 MNHEY and CDR2 SMNVEV (reference sequence). The CDR3 totals 14 residues.

CDR3 residues: CASSQDDLLANEQFF. CDR3 nucleotides: TGTGCCAGCAGCCAAGACGACCTCTTAGCGAATGAGCAGTTCTTC. This chain joins TRBV4-2 and TRBJ2-1; perhaps TRBD2 as D (5 bases). The CDR3 loop spans 15 amino acids. V gave up 0 bases and J gave up 7 bases, with 13 bases separating them. The germline gives CDR1 LGHNA, CDR2 YNFKEQ.

CDR3 protein: CASLLTGELFF. The DNA for the CDR3 is TGTGCCAGCCTCCTCACCGGGGAGCTGTTTTTT. V and J are TRBV2 and TRBJ2-2, with D hard to call. The CDR3 consists of 11 residues. Germline-derived CDR1 and CDR2 are SNHLY and FYNNEI. Trimming shortened V by 8 bases and J by 4 bases, and 5 bases separated the two germline ends. Filled out from reference TRBV2 and TRBJ2-2, the complete variable domain reads EPEVTQTPSHQVTQMGQEVILRCVPISNHLYFYWYRQILGQKVEFLVSFYNNEISEKSEIFDDQFSVERPDGSNFTLKIRSTKLEDSAMYFCASLLTGELFFGEGSRLTVL.

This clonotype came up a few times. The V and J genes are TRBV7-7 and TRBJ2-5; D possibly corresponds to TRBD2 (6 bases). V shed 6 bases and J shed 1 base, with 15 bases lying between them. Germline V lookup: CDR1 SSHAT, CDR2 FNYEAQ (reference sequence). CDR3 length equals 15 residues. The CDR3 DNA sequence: TGTGCCAGCAGTTGGGATGTGGGGGGCCAAGAGACCCAGTACTTC. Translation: CASSWDVGGQETQYF. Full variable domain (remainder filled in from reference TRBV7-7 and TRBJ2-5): GAGVSQSPRYKVTKRGQDVTLRCDPISSHATLYWYQQALGQGPEFLTYFNYEAQPDKSGLPSDRFSAERPEGSISTLTIQRTEQRDSAMYRCASSWDVGGQETQYFGPGTRLLVL.

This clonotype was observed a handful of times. CDR3 in DNA: TGTGCCAGCAGCACCTGGGACACCACAGATACGCAGTATTTT. It translates to CASSTWDTTDTQYF. The genes are TRBV7-8 and TRBJ2-3, with D possibly TRBD1 on 6 matching bases. The V end lost 5 bases, the J end lost 2 bases, and 11 bases lay between the germline ends. Germline CDR1 SGHVS, CDR2 FQNEAQ. The CDR3 extends over 14 amino acids.

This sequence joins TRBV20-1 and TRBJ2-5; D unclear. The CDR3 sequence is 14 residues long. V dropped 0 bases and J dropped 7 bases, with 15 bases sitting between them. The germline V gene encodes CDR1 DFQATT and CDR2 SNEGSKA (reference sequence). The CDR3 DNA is TGCAGTGCTAGAGATTCGGCCCGCGACCTGACCCAGTACTTC. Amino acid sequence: CSARDSARDLTQYF.

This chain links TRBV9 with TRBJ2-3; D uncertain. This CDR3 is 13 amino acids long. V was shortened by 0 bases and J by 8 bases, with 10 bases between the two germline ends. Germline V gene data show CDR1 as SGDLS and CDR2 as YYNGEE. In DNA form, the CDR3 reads TGTGCCAGCAGCGTAGAAGTCCCTGGTACGCAGTATTTT. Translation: CASSVEVPGTQYF.

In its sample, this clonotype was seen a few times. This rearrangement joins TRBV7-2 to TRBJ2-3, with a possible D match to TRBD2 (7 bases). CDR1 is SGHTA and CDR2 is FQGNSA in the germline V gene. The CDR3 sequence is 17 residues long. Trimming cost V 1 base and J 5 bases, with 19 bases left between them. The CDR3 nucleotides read TGTGCCAGCAGCTTAGGCCGGCGGGGGCCGGTCATAGATACGCAGTATTTT. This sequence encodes CASSLGRRGPVIDTQYF.

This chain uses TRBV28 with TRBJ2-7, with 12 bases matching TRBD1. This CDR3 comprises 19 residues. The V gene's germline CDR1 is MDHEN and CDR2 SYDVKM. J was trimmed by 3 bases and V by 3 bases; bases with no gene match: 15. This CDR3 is CASSFQLKPGQGAYYEQYF. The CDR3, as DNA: TGTGCCAGCAGTTTCCAACTGAAACCGGGACAGGGGGCCTACTACGAGCAGTACTTC.